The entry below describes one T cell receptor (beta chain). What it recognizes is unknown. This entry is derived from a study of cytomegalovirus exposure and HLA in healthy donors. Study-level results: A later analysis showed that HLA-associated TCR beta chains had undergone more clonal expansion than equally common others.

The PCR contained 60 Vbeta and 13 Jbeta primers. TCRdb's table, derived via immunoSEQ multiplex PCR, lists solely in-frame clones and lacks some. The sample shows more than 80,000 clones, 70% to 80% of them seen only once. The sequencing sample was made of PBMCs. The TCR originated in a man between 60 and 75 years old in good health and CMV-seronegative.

In nucleotides, the CDR3 is TGTGCCAGCAGTGATGAGGGGGCGGGTGAGCAGTTCTTC. Its translation is CASSDEGAGEQFF. The chain is built from TRBV2 and TRBJ2-1, with 7 bases matching TRBD1. V shed 3 bases, J shed 9 bases, and the junction held 5 bases outside the gene matches. The CDR3 loop spans 13 amino acids. CDR1 and CDR2 from the germline V gene are SNHLY and FYNNEI.